The next 6 T cell receptor beta chains were all read from a single sample in a study of T cells in Graves' hyperthyroidism and ophthalmopathy. Amplification of TCR beta CDR3 regions was performed using RNA transcripts as template. Using the HTBI primer set, a first-round RT-PCR was run on the TCR CDR3. Each CDR3 protein is one row after TCRdb ran MiXCR on the multiplex PCR reads. The sample records about 270,000 distinct CDR3 sequences, around 22% being singletons. Specimen: blood. Source of these receptors: a young man with Graves' ophthalmopathy.

This chain uses TRBV19 with TRBJ1-3, with D perhaps TRBD1 (5 bases). From germline, CDR1 is LNHDA and CDR2 SQIVND (reference sequence). The CDR3 loop spans 16 amino acids. Trimming cost V 0 bases and J 4 bases, with 13 bases left between them. The CDR3 loop is CASSIDPPTAGNTIYF. The CDR3, as DNA: TGTGCCAGTAGTATAGACCCTCCGACAGCCGGAAACACCATATATTTT. Full variable domain (remainder filled in from reference TRBV19 and TRBJ1-3): DGGITQSPKYLFRKEGQNVTLSCEQNLNHDAMYWYRQDPGQGLRLIYYSQIVNDFQKGDIAEGYSVSREKKESFPLTVTSAQKNPTAFYLCASSIDPPTAGNTIYFGEGSWLTVV.

On this clonotype: A single base separates this from a much larger clone, so it may be a read error. The V and J genes are TRBV7-2 and TRBJ2-2; maybe TRBD2 (6 bases). The germline gives CDR1 SGHTA, CDR2 FQGNSA. This CDR3 spans 18 amino acids. Trimming cost V 5 bases and J 4 bases, with 23 bases left between them. CDR3 DNA: TGTGCCAGCAGCCCTCAAAGGAGGGTTAGCGCGGGCACCGGGGAGCTGTTTTTT. Its translation is CASSPQRRVSAGTGELFF.

In its sample, this clonotype was seen once. The CDR3 sequence is CASSPPSPREETQYF. CDR3 nucleotide sequence: TGTGCCAGCTCACCACCGAGTCCCAGAGAAGAGACCCAGTACTTC. The V call is TRBV18, the J call TRBJ2-5; no definite D call. This CDR3 region has 15 residues. The V and J ends lost 0 bases and 3 bases respectively, with 11 bases between them. The germline CDR1 and CDR2 sequences are KGHSH and LQKENI. The full variable domain, in which reference TRBV18 and TRBJ2-5 provide the parts outside the CDR3, is NAGVMQNPRHLVRRRGQEARLRCSPMKGHSHVYWYRQLPEEGLKFMVYLQKENIIDESGMPKERFSAEFPKEGPSILRIQQVVRGDSAAYFCASSPPSPREETQYFGPGTRLLVL.

This clonotype appeared once. V and J are TRBV10-3 and TRBJ2-3, with D perhaps matching TRBD2 (6 bases). Germline values: CDR1 ENHRY, CDR2 SYGVKD. The CDR3 consists of 15 residues. The V end lost 4 bases, the J end lost 0 bases, and 11 bases lay between the germline ends. CDR3 bases: TGTGCCATCAGTGTGCAGCGGGCGAGCACAGATACGCAGTATTTT. Residues: CAISVQRASTDTQYF.

A word on this clonotype: The germline gene is not matched at one end of the junction; a read error may be the cause. V is TRBV28 and J is TRBJ2-7; 7 nucleotides align to TRBD2. The germline V gene has CDR1 MDHEN and CDR2 SYDVKM. The CDR3 length is 14 residues. CDR3 residues: CASSPSTSPYERYF. Written as DNA, the CDR3 is TGTGCCAGCAGTCCTTCGACTAGCCCCTACGAGCGGTACTTC.

This clonotype has more than one count but fewer than ten. This sequence may be a read error, since a much larger clone differs from it by one base. The chain recombines TRBV2 with TRBJ2-7; the D gene is possibly TRBD1 (6 bases). Germline V gene sequence: CDR1 SNHLY, CDR2 FYNNEI. The CDR3 runs to 15 residues. The CDR3 sequence is CAGSKQGPGPYEQYF. The CDR3 nucleotides read TGTGCCGGCAGCAAACAGGGCCCAGGGCCTTACGAGCAGTACTTC.